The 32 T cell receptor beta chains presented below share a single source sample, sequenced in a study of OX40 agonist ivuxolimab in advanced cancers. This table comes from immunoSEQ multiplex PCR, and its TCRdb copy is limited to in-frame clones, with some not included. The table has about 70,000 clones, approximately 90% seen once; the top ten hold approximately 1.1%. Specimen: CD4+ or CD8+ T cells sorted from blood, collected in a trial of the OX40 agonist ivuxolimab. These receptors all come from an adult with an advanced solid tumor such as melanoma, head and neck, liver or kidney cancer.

The DNA for the CDR3 is TGTGCCAGCAGCCAAGGTTTAAGACTAGCCTACGAGCAGTACTTC. Its translation: CASSQGLRLAYEQYF. The chain joins TRBV14 to TRBJ2-7; tentative D call: TRBD2 (6 bases). V lost 1 base and J lost 2, with 12 bases in between. Germline CDR1 SGHDN, CDR2 FVKESK. The CDR3 is made up of 15 amino acids.

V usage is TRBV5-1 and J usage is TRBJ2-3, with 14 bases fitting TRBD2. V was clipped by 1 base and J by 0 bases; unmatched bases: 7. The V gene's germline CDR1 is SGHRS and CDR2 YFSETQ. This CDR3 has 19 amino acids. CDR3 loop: CASSLTGTSGGYSTDTQYF. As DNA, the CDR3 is TGCGCCAGCAGCTTGACCGGGACTAGCGGGGGCTATAGCACAGATACGCAGTATTTT. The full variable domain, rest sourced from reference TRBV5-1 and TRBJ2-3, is KAGVTQTPRYLIKTRGQQVTLSCSPISGHRSVSWYQQTPGQGLQFLFEYFSETQRNKGNFPGRFSGRQFSNSRSEMNVSTLELGDSALYLCASSLTGTSGGYSTDTQYFGPGTRLTVL.

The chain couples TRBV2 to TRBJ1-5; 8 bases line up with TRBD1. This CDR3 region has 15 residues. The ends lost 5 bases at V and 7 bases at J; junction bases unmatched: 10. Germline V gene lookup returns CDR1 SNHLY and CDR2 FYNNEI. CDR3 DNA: TGTGCCAGCAGTCAGGACAGGGCTGGGGGCCAGCCCCAGCATTTT. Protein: CASSQDRAGGQPQHF. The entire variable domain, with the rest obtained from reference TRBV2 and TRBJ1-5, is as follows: EPEVTQTPSHQVTQMGQEVILRCVPISNHLYFYWYRQILGQKVEFLVSFYNNEISEKSEIFDDQFSVERPDGSNFTLKIRSTKLEDSAMYFCASSQDRAGGQPQHFGDGTRLSIL.

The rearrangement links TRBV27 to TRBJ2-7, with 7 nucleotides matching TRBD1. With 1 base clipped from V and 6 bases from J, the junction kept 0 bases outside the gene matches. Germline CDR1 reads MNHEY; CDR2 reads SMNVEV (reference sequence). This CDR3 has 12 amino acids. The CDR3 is CASSLYRGEQYF. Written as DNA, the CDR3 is TGTGCCAGCAGTTTATACAGGGGCGAGCAGTACTTC.

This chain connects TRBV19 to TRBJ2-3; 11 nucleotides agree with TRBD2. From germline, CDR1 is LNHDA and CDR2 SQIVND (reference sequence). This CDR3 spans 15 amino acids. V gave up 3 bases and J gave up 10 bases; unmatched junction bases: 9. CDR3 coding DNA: TGTGCCAGTAGTATCCCCGGACTAGCGGGTTTTTCGCAGTATTTT. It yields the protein CASSIPGLAGFSQYF.

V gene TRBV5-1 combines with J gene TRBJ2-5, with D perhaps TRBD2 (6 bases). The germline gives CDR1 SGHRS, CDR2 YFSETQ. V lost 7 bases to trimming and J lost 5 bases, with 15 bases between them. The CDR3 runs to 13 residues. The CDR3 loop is CASGGTSRETQYF. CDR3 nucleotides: TGCGCCAGCGGCGGTACTAGCCGGGAGACCCAGTACTTC.

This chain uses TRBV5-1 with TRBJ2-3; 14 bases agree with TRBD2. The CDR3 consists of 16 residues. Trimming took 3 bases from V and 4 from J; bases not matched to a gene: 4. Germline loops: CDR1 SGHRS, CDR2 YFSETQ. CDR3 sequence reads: CASSSGLAGASDTQYF. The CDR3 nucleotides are TGCGCCAGCAGCTCGGGACTAGCGGGGGCGTCAGATACGCAGTATTTT.

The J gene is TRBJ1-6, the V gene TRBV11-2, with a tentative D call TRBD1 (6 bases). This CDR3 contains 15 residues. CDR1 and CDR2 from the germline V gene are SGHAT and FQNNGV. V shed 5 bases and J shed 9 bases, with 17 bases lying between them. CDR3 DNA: TGTGCCAGCAGCCGTGTCGGCAGGGGCGGTTCACCCCTCCACTTT. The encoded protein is CASSRVGRGGSPLHF.

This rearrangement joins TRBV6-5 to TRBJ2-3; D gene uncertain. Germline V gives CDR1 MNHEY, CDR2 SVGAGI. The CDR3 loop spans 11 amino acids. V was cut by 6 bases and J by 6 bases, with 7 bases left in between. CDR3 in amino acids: CASRARDTQYF. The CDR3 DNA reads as TGTGCCAGCAGAGCCCGGGATACGCAGTATTTT.

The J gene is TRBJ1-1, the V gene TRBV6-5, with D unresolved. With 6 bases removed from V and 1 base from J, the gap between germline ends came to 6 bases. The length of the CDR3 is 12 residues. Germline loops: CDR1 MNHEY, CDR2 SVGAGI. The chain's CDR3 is CASRLRNTEAFF. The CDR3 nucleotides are TGTGCCAGCAGGCTCAGGAACACTGAAGCTTTCTTT.

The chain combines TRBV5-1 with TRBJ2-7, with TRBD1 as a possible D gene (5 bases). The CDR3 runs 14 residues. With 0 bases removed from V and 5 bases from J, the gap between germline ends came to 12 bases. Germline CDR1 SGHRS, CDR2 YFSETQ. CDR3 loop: CASSLGEGVNEQYF. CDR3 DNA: TGCGCCAGCAGCTTGGGAGAAGGGGTCAACGAGCAGTACTTC.

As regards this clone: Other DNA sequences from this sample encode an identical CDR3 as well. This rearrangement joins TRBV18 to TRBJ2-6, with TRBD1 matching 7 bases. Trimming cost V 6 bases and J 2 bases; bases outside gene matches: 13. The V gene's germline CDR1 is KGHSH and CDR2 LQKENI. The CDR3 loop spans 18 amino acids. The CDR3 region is CASSQIDRVGAGANVLTF. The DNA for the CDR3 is TGTGCCAGCTCCCAAATCGACAGGGTTGGTGCTGGGGCCAACGTCCTGACTTTC. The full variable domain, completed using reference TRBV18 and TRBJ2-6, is NAGVMQNPRHLVRRRGQEARLRCSPMKGHSHVYWYRQLPEEGLKFMVYLQKENIIDESGMPKERFSAEFPKEGPSILRIQQVVRGDSAAYFCASSQIDRVGAGANVLTFGAGSRLTVL.

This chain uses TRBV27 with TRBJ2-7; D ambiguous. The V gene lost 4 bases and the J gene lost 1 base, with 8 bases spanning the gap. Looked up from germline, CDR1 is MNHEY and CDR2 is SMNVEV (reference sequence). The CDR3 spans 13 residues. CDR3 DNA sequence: TGTGCCAGCAGTTACTTAGGATCCTACGAGCAGTACTTC. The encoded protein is CASSYLGSYEQYF.

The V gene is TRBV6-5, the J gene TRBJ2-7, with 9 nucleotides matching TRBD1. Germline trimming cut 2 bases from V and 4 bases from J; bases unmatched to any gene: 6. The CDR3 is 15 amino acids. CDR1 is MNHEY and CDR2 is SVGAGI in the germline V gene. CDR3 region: CASSYQGQGGYEQYF. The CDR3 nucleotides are TGTGCCAGCAGTTACCAGGGACAGGGAGGATACGAGCAGTACTTC.

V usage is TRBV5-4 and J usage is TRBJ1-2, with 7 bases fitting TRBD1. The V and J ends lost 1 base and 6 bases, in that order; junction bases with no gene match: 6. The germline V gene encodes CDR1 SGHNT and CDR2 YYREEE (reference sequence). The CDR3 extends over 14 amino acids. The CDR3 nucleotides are TGTGCCAGCAGCTTGTCAAGGGGGCGAGATGGCTACACCTTC. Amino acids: CASSLSRGRDGYTF.

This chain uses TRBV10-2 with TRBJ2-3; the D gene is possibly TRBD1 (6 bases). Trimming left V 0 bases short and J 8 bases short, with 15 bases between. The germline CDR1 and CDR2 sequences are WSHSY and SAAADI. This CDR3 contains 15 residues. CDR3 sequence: CASSESRTAQGTQYF. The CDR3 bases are TGCGCCAGCAGTGAGTCAAGGACAGCTCAGGGTACGCAGTATTTT.

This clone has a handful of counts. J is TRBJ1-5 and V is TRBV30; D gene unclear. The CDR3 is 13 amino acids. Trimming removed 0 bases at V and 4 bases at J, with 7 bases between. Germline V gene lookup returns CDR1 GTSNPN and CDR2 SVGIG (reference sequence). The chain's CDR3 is CAWSVWPNQPQHF. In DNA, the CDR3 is TGTGCCTGGAGTGTATGGCCTAATCAGCCCCAGCATTTT.

As DNA, the CDR3 is TGTGCCAGCTCACCAGGGACAGGGAGGGAGTATTTT. Its translation: CASSPGTGREYF. The chain has TRBV18 and TRBJ2-3; 9 bases are shared with TRBD1. Germline loops: CDR1 KGHSH, CDR2 LQKENI. J was trimmed by 13 bases and V by 2 bases; bases with no gene match: 4. This CDR3 has 12 residues.

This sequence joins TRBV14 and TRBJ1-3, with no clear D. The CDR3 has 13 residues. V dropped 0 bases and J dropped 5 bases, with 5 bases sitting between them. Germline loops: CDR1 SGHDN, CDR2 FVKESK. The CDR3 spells CASSQDPRNTIYF. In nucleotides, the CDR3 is TGTGCCAGCAGCCAAGATCCGCGAAACACCATATATTTT.

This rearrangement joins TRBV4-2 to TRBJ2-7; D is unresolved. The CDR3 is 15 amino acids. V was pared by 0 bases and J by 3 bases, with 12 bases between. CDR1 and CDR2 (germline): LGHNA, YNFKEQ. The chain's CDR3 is CASSQELDGYYEQYF. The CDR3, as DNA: TGTGCCAGCAGCCAAGAACTCGACGGATACTACGAGCAGTACTTC.

The CDR3 bases are TGTGCCAGCAGCTTAGATCCCCGGGGAAACACCATATATTTT. Protein sequence: CASSLDPRGNTIYF. V gene TRBV11-2 combines with J gene TRBJ1-3; D uncertain. Germline values: CDR1 SGHAT, CDR2 FQNNGV. This CDR3 contains 14 residues. V was pared by 0 bases and J by 4 bases, with 7 bases between. The full variable domain, with the rest looked up from reference TRBV11-2 and TRBJ1-3, is EAGVAQSPRYKIIEKRQSVAFWCNPISGHATLYWYQQILGQGPKLLIQFQNNGVVDDSQLPKDRFSAERLKGVDSTLKIQPAKLEDSAVYLCASSLDPRGNTIYFGEGSWLTVV.

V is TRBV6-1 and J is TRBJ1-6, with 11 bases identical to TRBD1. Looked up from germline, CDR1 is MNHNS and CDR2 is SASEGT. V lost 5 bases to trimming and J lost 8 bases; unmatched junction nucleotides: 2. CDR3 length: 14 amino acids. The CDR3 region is CASSRDRGDSPLHF. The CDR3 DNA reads TGTGCCAGCAGTAGGGACAGGGGGGATTCACCCCTCCACTTT.

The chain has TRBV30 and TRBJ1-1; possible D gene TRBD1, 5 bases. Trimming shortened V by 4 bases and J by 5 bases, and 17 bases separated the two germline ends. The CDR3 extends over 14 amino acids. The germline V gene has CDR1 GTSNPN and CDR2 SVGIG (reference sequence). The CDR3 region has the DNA TGTGCCTGGACCCCCGGATGGGGGGGGACTGAAGCTTTCTTT. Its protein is CAWTPGWGGTEAFF.

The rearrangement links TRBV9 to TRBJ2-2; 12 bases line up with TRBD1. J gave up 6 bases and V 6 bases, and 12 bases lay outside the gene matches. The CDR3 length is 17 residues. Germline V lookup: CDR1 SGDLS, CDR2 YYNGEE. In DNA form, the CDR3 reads TGTGCCAGCAACATAAGACCGGGACAGGGGGCCTCCGGGGAGCTGTTTTTT. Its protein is CASNIRPGQGASGELFF.

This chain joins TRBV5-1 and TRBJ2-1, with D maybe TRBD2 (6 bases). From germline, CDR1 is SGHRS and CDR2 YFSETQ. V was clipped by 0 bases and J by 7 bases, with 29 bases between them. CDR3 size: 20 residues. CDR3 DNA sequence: TGCGCCAGCAGCTTGGTCCCCCCGGGGGAAAAAACGAAAGTACGGAATGAGCAGTTCTTC. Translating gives CASSLVPPGEKTKVRNEQFF. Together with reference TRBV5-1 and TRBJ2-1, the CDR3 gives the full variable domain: KAGVTQTPRYLIKTRGQQVTLSCSPISGHRSVSWYQQTPGQGLQFLFEYFSETQRNKGNFPGRFSGRQFSNSRSEMNVSTLELGDSALYLCASSLVPPGEKTKVRNEQFFGPGTRLTVL.

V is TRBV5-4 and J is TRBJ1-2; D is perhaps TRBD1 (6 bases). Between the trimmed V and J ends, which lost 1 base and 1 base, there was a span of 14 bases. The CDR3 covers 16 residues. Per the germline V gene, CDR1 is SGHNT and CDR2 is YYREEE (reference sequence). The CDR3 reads CASSLSRDTVNYGYTF. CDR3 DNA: TGTGCCAGCAGCTTGAGCCGGGACACTGTTAACTATGGCTACACCTTC.

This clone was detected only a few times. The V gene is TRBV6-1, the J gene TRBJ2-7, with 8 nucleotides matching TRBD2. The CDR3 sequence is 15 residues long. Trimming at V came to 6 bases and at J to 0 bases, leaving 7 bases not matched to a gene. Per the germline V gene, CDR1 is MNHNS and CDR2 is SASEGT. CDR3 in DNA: TGTGCCAGCAGCCCGGGGGGGGCCCTCTCCTACGAGCAGTACTTC. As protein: CASSPGGALSYEQYF.

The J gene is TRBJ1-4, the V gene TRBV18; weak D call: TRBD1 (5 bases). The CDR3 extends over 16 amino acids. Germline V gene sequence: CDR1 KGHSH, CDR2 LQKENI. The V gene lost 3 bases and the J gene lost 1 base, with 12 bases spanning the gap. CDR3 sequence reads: CASSPVRAGTNEKLFF. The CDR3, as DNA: TGTGCCAGCTCACCGGTCAGGGCAGGAACTAATGAAAAACTGTTTTTT.

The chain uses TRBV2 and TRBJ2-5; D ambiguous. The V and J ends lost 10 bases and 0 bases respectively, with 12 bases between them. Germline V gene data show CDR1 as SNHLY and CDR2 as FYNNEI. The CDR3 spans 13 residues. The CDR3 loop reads CANLRQDQETQYF. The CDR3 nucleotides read TGTGCCAACCTAAGACAAGACCAAGAGACCCAGTACTTC.

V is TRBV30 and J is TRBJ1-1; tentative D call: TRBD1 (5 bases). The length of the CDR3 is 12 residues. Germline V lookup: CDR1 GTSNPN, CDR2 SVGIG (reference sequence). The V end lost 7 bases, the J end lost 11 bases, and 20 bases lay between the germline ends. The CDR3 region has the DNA TGTGCCTCAGGCGCGGGACTCCACGGGGCTTTCTTT. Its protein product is CASGAGLHGAFF.

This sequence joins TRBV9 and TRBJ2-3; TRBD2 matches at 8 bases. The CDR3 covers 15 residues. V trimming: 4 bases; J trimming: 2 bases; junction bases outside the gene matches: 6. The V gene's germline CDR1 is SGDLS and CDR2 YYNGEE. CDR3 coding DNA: TGTGCCAGCAGCCTCAGGACTAGCCTCACAGATACGCAGTATTTT. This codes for CASSLRTSLTDTQYF.

This chain's CDR3 is CASSRNLGASNQPQHF. In DNA, the CDR3 is TGTGCCAGCAGCCGGAATTTGGGGGCTAGCAATCAGCCCCAGCATTTT. The rearrangement uses TRBV7-8 and TRBJ1-5; a weak D match, TRBD1 (6 bases). CDR3 length: 16 amino acids. CDR1 is SGHVS and CDR2 is FQNEAQ in the germline V gene. V was pared by 5 bases and J by 0 bases, with 14 bases between.